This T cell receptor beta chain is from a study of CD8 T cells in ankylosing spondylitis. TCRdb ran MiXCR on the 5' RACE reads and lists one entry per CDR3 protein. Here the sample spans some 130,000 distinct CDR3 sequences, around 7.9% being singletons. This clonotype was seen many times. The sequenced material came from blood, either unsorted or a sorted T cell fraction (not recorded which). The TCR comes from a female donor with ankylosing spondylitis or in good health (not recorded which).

CDR3 nucleotide sequence: TGCGCCAGCAGCTGGGCGGGGGGTCCAGACGAGCAGTACTTC. Its translation is CASSWAGGPDEQYF. This chain connects TRBV5-1 to TRBJ2-7, with 8 bases aligning to TRBD2. The CDR3 totals 14 residues. CDR1 is SGHRS and CDR2 is YFSETQ in the germline V gene. The V and J ends lost 3 bases and 5 bases, in that order; junction bases with no gene match: 7.